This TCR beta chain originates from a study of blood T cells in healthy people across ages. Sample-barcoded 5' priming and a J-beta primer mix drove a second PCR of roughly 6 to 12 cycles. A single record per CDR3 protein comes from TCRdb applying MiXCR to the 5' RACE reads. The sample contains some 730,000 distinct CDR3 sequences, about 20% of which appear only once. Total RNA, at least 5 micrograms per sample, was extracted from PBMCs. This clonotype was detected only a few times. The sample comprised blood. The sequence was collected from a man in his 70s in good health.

The CDR3 region is CSARVPGQGAVSPLHF. CDR3 sequence (DNA): TGCAGTGCTAGAGTTCCGGGACAGGGGGCAGTTTCACCCCTCCACTTT. The J gene is TRBJ1-6, the V gene TRBV20-1; 12 bases are a match to TRBD1. CDR1 is DFQATT and CDR2 is SNEGSKA in the germline V gene (reference sequence). The CDR3 totals 16 residues. Trimming took 1 base from V and 9 from J; bases not matched to a gene: 7.